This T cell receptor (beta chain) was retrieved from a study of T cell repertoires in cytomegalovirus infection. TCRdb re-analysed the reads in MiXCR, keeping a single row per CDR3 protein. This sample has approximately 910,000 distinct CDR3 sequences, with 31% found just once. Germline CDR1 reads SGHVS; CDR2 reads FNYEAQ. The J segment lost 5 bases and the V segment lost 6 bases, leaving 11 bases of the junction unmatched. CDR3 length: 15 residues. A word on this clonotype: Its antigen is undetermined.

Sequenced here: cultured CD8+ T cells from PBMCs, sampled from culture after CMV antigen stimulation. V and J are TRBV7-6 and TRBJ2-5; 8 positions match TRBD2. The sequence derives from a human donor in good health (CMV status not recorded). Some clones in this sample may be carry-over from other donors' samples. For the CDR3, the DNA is TGTGCCAGCAGTTCTAGCCCGATAGCGGGGGAGACCCAGTACTTC. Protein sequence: CASSSSPIAGETQYF.